The 26 T cell receptor beta chains in this list originate from one sample, sequenced in a study of blood T cell repertoires in COVID-19. The assay was immunoSEQ multiplex PCR, and TCRdb's table has in-frame clones only and misses some. The sample consists of 150,000 to 200,000 clones, roughly nine tenths of them appearing once. The sequenced sample consisted of peripheral blood. These receptors were collected from a man aged 50-60 years with acute or convalescent COVID-19.

The chain employs TRBV28 and TRBJ2-7; 7 bases are a match to TRBD2. With V trimmed by 2 bases and J by 2 bases, 9 bases remained unmatched. This CDR3 is 16 amino acids long. CDR1 is MDHEN and CDR2 is SYDVKM in the germline V gene. The chain's CDR3 is CASSLEGGSNPYEQYF. In DNA form, the CDR3 reads TGTGCCAGCAGTTTAGAGGGCGGGAGTAACCCCTACGAGCAGTACTTC.

J is TRBJ1-2 and V is TRBV18; the D gene is possibly TRBD1 (5 bases). Per germline, CDR1 KGHSH and CDR2 LQKENI. The CDR3 has 13 residues. Trimming took 6 bases from V and 4 from J, leaving 12 bases between them. This chain's CDR3 is CASSPPGGYGYTF. CDR3 in DNA: TGTGCCAGCTCTCCGCCCGGGGGCTATGGCTACACCTTC. Complete variable domain (other parts from reference TRBV18 and TRBJ1-2): NAGVMQNPRHLVRRRGQEARLRCSPMKGHSHVYWYRQLPEEGLKFMVYLQKENIIDESGMPKERFSAEFPKEGPSILRIQQVVRGDSAAYFCASSPPGGYGYTFGSGTRLTVV.

The rearrangement links TRBV19 to TRBJ2-3, with D tentatively TRBD1 (5 bases). CDR3 size: 16 residues. The V end was cut by 7 bases, the J end by 4 bases, with 21 bases between. The germline V gene encodes CDR1 LNHDA and CDR2 SQIVND (reference sequence). The chain's CDR3 is CASTSTGYSRPDTQYF. CDR3 bases: TGTGCCAGTACCAGTACAGGATACTCCAGGCCAGATACGCAGTATTTT.

J is TRBJ2-5 and V is TRBV4-1, with D possibly being TRBD1 (5 bases). Germline CDR1 and CDR2: MGHRA and YSYEKL. The CDR3 extends over 14 amino acids. V was pared by 0 bases and J by 7 bases, with 12 bases between. Here the CDR3 DNA reads TGCGCCAGCAGCCAAGACAGGGTTTTCCGGACCCAGTACTTC. Protein product: CASSQDRVFRTQYF.

CDR3 region: CASSEGRAGNNQPQHF. CDR3 nucleotide sequence: TGTGCCAGCAGTGAAGGGAGGGCAGGGAATAATCAGCCCCAGCATTTT. J is TRBJ1-5 and V is TRBV2; maybe TRBD1 (5 bases). Germline assignment: CDR1 SNHLY and CDR2 FYNNEI. This CDR3 has 16 amino acids. The V end lost 1 base, the J end lost 4 bases, and 14 bases lay between the germline ends.

This clone showed up just once. V usage is TRBV19 and J usage is TRBJ1-3, with D possibly matching TRBD1 (5 bases). The V end was cut by 3 bases, the J end by 3 bases, with 9 bases between. Germline V gene sequence: CDR1 LNHDA, CDR2 SQIVND (reference sequence). The CDR3 length is 14 residues. CDR3 nucleotides: TGTGCCAGTAGTATGGCGGGGCATGGAAACACCATATATTTT. It translates to CASSMAGHGNTIYF.

This clone was observed once. The chain couples TRBV3-1 (or the pseudogene TRBV3-2) to TRBJ1-1; D remains unclear. The CDR3 loop spans 15 amino acids. The ends were cut back, 1 base at V and 4 bases at J, with 13 bases in the middle. The germline gives CDR1 LGHDT, CDR2 YNNKEL (reference sequence). CDR3 loop: CASSQVLADGTEAFF. CDR3 bases: TGTGCCAGCAGCCAAGTTCTAGCGGATGGCACTGAAGCTTTCTTT.

The chain links TRBV4-1 to TRBJ2-1; possible D gene TRBD1, 6 bases. From germline, CDR1 is MGHRA and CDR2 YSYEKL. The ends were cut back, 5 bases at V and 8 bases at J, with 16 bases in the middle. The CDR3 is 14 amino acids. The CDR3 coding sequence is TGCGCCAGCAGCGGCCGTTCCGAGGGGGATGAGCAGTTCTTC. This translates into CASSGRSEGDEQFF.

The chain uses TRBV18 and TRBJ1-4; D remains unclear. Germline V gene sequence: CDR1 KGHSH, CDR2 LQKENI. The CDR3 has 14 amino acids. Trimming took off 6 bases at V and 0 bases at J, with 8 bases between the two ends. Here the CDR3 reads CASSLRATNEKLFF. In DNA form, the CDR3 reads TGTGCCAGCTCGCTCCGAGCAACTAATGAAAAACTGTTTTTT.

J is TRBJ1-6 and V is TRBV28; D possibly corresponds to TRBD1 (5 bases). Germline values: CDR1 MDHEN, CDR2 SYDVKM. The CDR3 loop spans 15 amino acids. Trimming stripped 8 bases from V and 4 bases from J, with 15 bases between. The CDR3, as DNA: TGTGCCAGCCGGAAGTGGGGCCTGTATAATTCACCCCTCCACTTT. This codes for CASRKWGLYNSPLHF.

This clone showed up just once. This chain uses TRBV5-1 with TRBJ2-2; 7 nucleotides line up with TRBD1. CDR1 is SGHRS, CDR2 YFSETQ, per germline. The CDR3 spans 15 residues. V lost 4 bases, J lost 0 bases, and 3 bases stayed unmatched. The DNA of the CDR3 is TGCGCCAGCAGCCCGGGACAGTCGAACACCGGGGAGCTGTTTTTT. Translation: CASSPGQSNTGELFF.

The J gene is TRBJ1-1, the V gene TRBV16; D remains unclear. V dropped 2 bases and J dropped 8 bases, with 15 bases sitting between them. In germline, CDR1 is KGHSY, CDR2 FQNENV. This CDR3 spans 14 amino acids. The CDR3 region has the DNA TGTGCCAGCAGCCAAAGGAGCTCCCCGAACGAAGCTTTCTTT. Encoded protein: CASSQRSSPNEAFF.

With regard to this clone: At one of its ends the junction is not consistent with the germline gene, which may arise from a read error. DNA for the CDR3: TGTGCTAGCAGTACAGGGTACCAAGAGACCCAGTACTTC. This codes for CASSTGYQETQYF. The chain employs TRBV7-7 and TRBJ2-5; D may be TRBD1 (6 bases). The CDR3 spans 13 residues. Germline V gives CDR1 SSHAT, CDR2 FNYEAQ (reference sequence). Full variable domain (rest looked up from reference TRBV7-7 and TRBJ2-5): GAGVSQSPRYKVTKRGQDVTLRCDPISSHATLYWYQQALGQGPEFLTYFNYEAQPDKSGLPSDRFSAERPEGSISTLTIQRTEQRDSAMYRCASSTGYQETQYFGPGTRLLVL.

The chain is built from TRBV6-5 and TRBJ2-3; 10 bases are a match to TRBD2. CDR1 and CDR2 (germline): MNHEY, SVGAGI. Trimming cost V 0 bases and J 8 bases; bases outside gene matches: 8. This CDR3 has 16 amino acids. CDR3 sequence reads: CASSYSWTSGTTTQYF. The CDR3 region has the DNA TGTGCCAGCAGTTACTCTTGGACTAGCGGTACCACTACGCAGTATTTT.

This clone turned up a few times. The chain combines TRBV10-3 with TRBJ2-7; a weak D match, TRBD1 (6 bases). Per the germline V gene, CDR1 is ENHRY and CDR2 is SYGVKD. V lost 3 bases and J 6 bases, leaving 15 bases between the germline ends. This CDR3 contains 14 residues. The CDR3 is CAISDLGQGSEQYF. CDR3 in DNA: TGTGCCATCAGTGATCTGGGGCAGGGGAGCGAGCAGTACTTC.

The chain uses TRBV28 and TRBJ1-3; D call uncertain. CDR3 length: 16 amino acids. From germline, CDR1 is MDHEN and CDR2 SYDVKM. V was cut by 2 bases and J by 0 bases, with 11 bases left in between. The CDR3 reads CASSLSSSYSGNTIYF. CDR3 bases: TGTGCCAGCAGTTTAAGTAGCTCCTACTCTGGAAACACCATATATTTT.

The CDR3 region has the DNA TGTGCCAGCAGTTTTTCAGGGGCGGGTGGCTACACCTTC. Amino acid sequence: CASSFSGAGGYTF. The chain links TRBV12-3 or TRBV12-4 to TRBJ1-2; weak D call: TRBD1 (6 bases). V lost 3 bases, J lost 7 bases, and 12 bases lay in between. CDR3 size: 13 residues.

The chain employs TRBV5-6 and TRBJ2-5; D ambiguous. Per germline, CDR1 SGHDT and CDR2 YYEEEE. The CDR3 has 13 amino acids. V was pared by 5 bases and J by 5 bases, with 13 bases between. The CDR3 DNA sequence: TGTGCCAGCAGTTTTTCGAGAACGGAGACCCAGTACTTC. Translation: CASSFSRTETQYF.

This rearrangement joins TRBV19 to TRBJ1-6; 9 positions match TRBD1. The ends lost 3 bases at V and 10 bases at J; junction bases unmatched: 4. The length of the CDR3 is 14 residues. Germline V lookup: CDR1 LNHDA, CDR2 SQIVND (reference sequence). This CDR3 is CASSISTGGSPLHF. In DNA, the CDR3 is TGTGCCAGTAGTATCTCGACAGGGGGATCACCCCTCCACTTT.

This clone has a single count. The V and J genes are TRBV19 and TRBJ2-7; maybe TRBD1 (6 bases). The CDR3 runs 13 residues. CDR1 is LNHDA, CDR2 SQIVND, per germline (reference sequence). V was pared by 9 bases and J by 4 bases, with 16 bases between. This CDR3 is CASADSTGYEQYF. CDR3 coding DNA: TGTGCCAGCGCGGACAGTACCGGGTACGAGCAGTACTTC.

In its sample, this clone was seen a few times. The genes are TRBV4-1 and TRBJ2-1; D gene unclear. V was trimmed by 1 base and J by 10 bases, leaving 11 bases between them. Germline V gene sequence: CDR1 MGHRA, CDR2 YSYEKL. CDR3 length equals 13 residues. The CDR3 sequence: CASSQAMGQEQFF. In nucleotides, the CDR3 is TGCGCCAGCAGCCAAGCGATGGGCCAGGAGCAGTTCTTC.

V and J are TRBV19 and TRBJ1-2; D remains unclear. V lost 6 bases and J 0 bases, leaving 5 bases between the germline ends. Germline lookup yields CDR1 LNHDA and CDR2 SQIVND (reference sequence). This CDR3 is built from 12 residues. This chain's CDR3 is CASSITNYGYTF. CDR3 sequence (DNA): TGTGCCAGTAGCATCACTAACTATGGCTACACCTTC.

The chain combines TRBV6-5 with TRBJ1-2; a possible D gene is TRBD1 (5 bases). V dropped 8 bases and J dropped 2 bases, with 18 bases sitting between them. Looked up from germline, CDR1 is MNHEY and CDR2 is SVGAGI. CDR3 length: 15 residues. CDR3: CASFSAGDLNYGYTF. For the CDR3, the DNA is TGTGCCAGCTTTAGTGCGGGGGACCTCAACTATGGCTACACCTTC.

The chain has TRBV19 and TRBJ2-3, with 8 bases that match TRBD1. Per the germline V gene, CDR1 is LNHDA and CDR2 is SQIVND (reference sequence). With 5 bases clipped from V and 0 bases from J, the junction kept 19 bases outside the gene matches. The CDR3 runs to 20 residues. The CDR3 DNA reads TGTGCCAGTAGTTCCCCCCCTGGACAGGGACCGATCGCTAGCACAGATACGCAGTATTTT. Its protein is CASSSPPGQGPIASTDTQYF.

CDR3 DNA: TGTGCCAGCAGCTTAAGTGCGGGGGCCAGGGGCGGGGAGCTGTTTTTT. Translation gives CASSLSAGARGGELFF. V gene TRBV7-3 combines with J gene TRBJ2-2, with a weak D call TRBD2 (7 bases). Trimming took 1 base from V and 7 from J, leaving 16 bases between them. Germline lookup yields CDR1 SGHTA and CDR2 FQGTGA. CDR3 size: 16 residues.

The rearrangement uses TRBV27 and TRBJ1-1; no clear D. Per the germline V gene, CDR1 is MNHEY and CDR2 is SMNVEV (reference sequence). Trimming cost V 5 bases and J 0 bases, with 7 bases left between them. This CDR3 region has 13 residues. The chain's CDR3 is CASSHRLNTEAFF. In nucleotides, the CDR3 is TGTGCCAGCAGTCACAGATTGAACACTGAAGCTTTCTTT.